This TCR beta chain was sequenced for a study of control samples from healthy donors and cancer patients. Some clones are missing from TCRdb's copy, which holds only in-frame ones; the method was immunoSEQ multiplex PCR. The sample has about 48,000 clones, 93% seen once. This CDR3 comprises 15 residues. V was clipped by 0 bases and J by 2 bases; unmatched bases: 4. Germline-derived CDR1 and CDR2 are SGHTA and FQGNSA. What was sequenced was PBMCs. The TCR comes from a woman aged 45-65 years with head and neck cancer. The chain employs TRBV7-2 and TRBJ2-7; 7 positions match TRBD2. The CDR3 sequence: CASSLAVGGTYEQYF. Written as DNA, the CDR3 is TGTGCCAGCAGCTTAGCGGTGGGGGGGACCTACGAGCAGTACTTC.